The present entry profiles one T cell receptor (beta chain) with its context. Its matching antigen is unknown. This sample was included in a study of cytomegalovirus exposure and HLA in healthy donors. Study-wide background: Out of 398 genotyped donors, roughly 80% belonged to the Caucasian-associated ancestry cluster. Whole-study findings and limits: In vitro testing confirmed a few CMV-associated chains as specific for CMV antigens.

Trimming cost V 8 bases and J 3 bases, with 14 bases left between them. Per the germline V gene, CDR1 is WNHNN and CDR2 is SYGVQD (reference sequence). The CDR3 runs 14 residues. PCR was performed using 60 Vbeta and 13 Jbeta primers. Produced via immunoSEQ multiplex PCR; TCRdb's table is partial and in-frame only. The sample includes 89,000 or so clones, around four fifths of them seen just once. This clonotype was obtained from a boy younger than 18 in good health and CMV-seronegative. The specimen was PBMCs. The rearrangement joins TRBV10-1 to TRBJ1-5; the D gene is possibly TRBD1 (6 bases). The CDR3 DNA follows: TGCGCCAGCTCGGTGAGACAGGTCAATCAGCCCCAGCATTTT. It encodes CASSVRQVNQPQHF.